Listed below are T cell receptor beta chains from one sample, sequenced in a study of shared T cell receptors in the human thymus. TCRdb's table, derived via immunoSEQ multiplex PCR, lists solely in-frame clones and lacks some. The repertoire holds hundreds of thousands of clones, with around 87% as singletons. This sample was shared with a second study, whose subject was human thymus T cells.

Sequenced: thymocytes. These receptors came from a boy younger than two with a congenital heart defect. Both conserved end residues are part of each CDR3. A D gene is named only where the DNA matches it firmly. A clone size is listed for some rows: how often the clone was seen (once, few, many), or a class if it is expanded.

v_call: TRBV27
d_call: TRBD2
j_call: TRBJ2-5
clone_size: once
cdr3_length: 14
cdr3_nt: TGTGCCAGCAGTTTTAGCGGGCGAAGGGAGACCCAGTACTTC
cdr3_aa: CASSFSGRRETQYF

v_call: TRBV9
d_call: TRBD1
j_call: TRBJ2-7
clone_size: NA
cdr3_length: 14
cdr3_nt: TGTGCCAGCAGCACGGGACAGGGTGGCTACGAGCAGTACTTC
cdr3_aa: CASSTGQGGYEQYF

v_call: TRBV7-2
d_call: TRBD1
j_call: TRBJ1-2
clone_size: NA
cdr3_length: 18
cdr3_nt: TGTGCCAGCAGCTTCCAGAAACTTCCGGGACAGACCTACTATGGCTACACCTTC
cdr3_aa: CASSFQKLPGQTYYGYTF

v_call: TRBV5-1
d_call: TRBD1
j_call: TRBJ1-3
clone_size: NA
cdr3_length: 17
cdr3_nt: TGCGCCAGCAGCTTACCCCGACAGGGCCGCTCTGGAAACACCATATATTTT
cdr3_aa: CASSLPRQGRSGNTIYF

v_call: TRBV5-1
d_call: TRBD1
j_call: TRBJ2-7
clone_size: NA
cdr3_length: 14
cdr3_nt: TGCGCCAGCAGTTGGCAGGGGGAACCGTACGAGCAGTACTTC
cdr3_aa: CASSWQGEPYEQYF

v_call: TRBV9
d_call: TRBD2
j_call: TRBJ2-5
clone_size: NA
cdr3_length: 19
cdr3_nt: TGTGCCAGCAGCCCGAGGGGGGGGCTAGCGGGGGGTTGGCAAGAGACCCAGTACTTC
cdr3_aa: CASSPRGGLAGGWQETQYF

v_call: TRBV27
d_call: NA
j_call: TRBJ2-1
clone_size: NA
cdr3_length: 16
cdr3_nt: TGTGCCAGCAGAAGGGGGGGCGGGATCTCCTACAATGAGCAGTTCTTC
cdr3_aa: CASRRGGGISYNEQFF

v_call: TRBV4-3
d_call: TRBD2
j_call: TRBJ2-3
clone_size: NA
cdr3_length: 17
cdr3_nt: TGCGCCAGCAGCCAAGAAATCGGGGGGGGAGCGTTAGATACGCAGTATTTT
cdr3_aa: CASSQEIGGGALDTQYF

v_call: TRBV5-6
d_call: TRBD1
j_call: TRBJ2-7
clone_size: NA
cdr3_length: 15
cdr3_nt: TGTGCCAGCAGCTGGGCGGGACAGGCTACCTACGAGCAGTACTTC
cdr3_aa: CASSWAGQATYEQYF

v_call: TRBV28
d_call: TRBD1
j_call: TRBJ2-1
clone_size: NA
cdr3_length: 18
cdr3_nt: TGTGCCAGCAGTTTACAAAAACCGGGACAGGGGCGAGACAATGAGCAGTTCTTC
cdr3_aa: CASSLQKPGQGRDNEQFF

v_call: TRBV2
d_call: TRBD1
j_call: TRBJ2-7
clone_size: NA
cdr3_length: 15
cdr3_nt: TGTGCCAGCACTTACAGGGGGCTAAGTTCCTACGAGCAGTACTTC
cdr3_aa: CASTYRGLSSYEQYF

v_call: TRBV11-2
d_call: TRBD1
j_call: TRBJ1-3
clone_size: NA
cdr3_length: 15
cdr3_nt: TGTGCCAGCAGCCGGGACAGGGGAAGTGGAAACACCATATATTTT
cdr3_aa: CASSRDRGSGNTIYF

v_call: TRBV5-8
d_call: TRBD2
j_call: TRBJ2-5
clone_size: NA
cdr3_length: 16
cdr3_nt: TGTGCCAGCAGCCAGGGACTAGCTTATTTTCGGAAGACCCAGTACTTC
cdr3_aa: CASSQGLAYFRKTQYF

v_call: TRBV29-1
d_call: NA
j_call: TRBJ2-3
clone_size: NA
cdr3_length: 13
cdr3_nt: TGCAGCGTTGTGGGCGAATTCACAGATACGCAGTATTTT
cdr3_aa: CSVVGEFTDTQYF

v_call: TRBV6-1
d_call: NA
j_call: TRBJ1-6
clone_size: NA
cdr3_length: 13
cdr3_nt: TGTGCCACCCAGAACAGGGCTAATTCACCCCTCCACTTT
cdr3_aa: CATQNRANSPLHF

v_call: TRBV30
d_call: TRBD2
j_call: TRBJ2-3
clone_size: NA
cdr3_length: 16
cdr3_nt: TGTGCCTGGAGTGTACGGCGGGAGGGGAGCACAGATACGCAGTATTTT
cdr3_aa: CAWSVRREGSTDTQYF

v_call: TRBV6-7
d_call: NA
j_call: TRBJ2-7
clone_size: NA
cdr3_length: 17
cdr3_nt: TGTGCCAGCAGTTACTCGAAGACCCCACACAGATACTACGAGCAGTACTTC
cdr3_aa: CASSYSKTPHRYYEQYF

v_call: TRBV6-1
d_call: NA
j_call: TRBJ2-7
clone_size: NA
cdr3_length: 17
cdr3_nt: TGTGCCAGCAGTGAGGCCATCGAGAGGGCCGGCTCCTACGAGCAGTACTTC
cdr3_aa: CASSEAIERAGSYEQYF

v_call: TRBV18
d_call: TRBD1
j_call: TRBJ1-2
clone_size: NA
cdr3_length: 14
cdr3_nt: TGTGCCAGCTCACGTGGGACAGGGGAGAGGGGCTACACCTTC
cdr3_aa: CASSRGTGERGYTF

v_call: TRBV5-1
d_call: NA
j_call: TRBJ2-7
clone_size: NA
cdr3_length: 16
cdr3_nt: TGCGCCAGCAGCCTTTCCAGGGGCATGGGGTCCTACGAGCAGTACTTC
cdr3_aa: CASSLSRGMGSYEQYF

v_call: TRBV19
d_call: NA
j_call: TRBJ1-5
clone_size: once
cdr3_length: 15
cdr3_nt: TGTGCCAGTAGTACACCCGGTCGGGGCAATCAGCCCCAGCATTTT
cdr3_aa: CASSTPGRGNQPQHF

v_call: TRBV7-3
d_call: NA
j_call: TRBJ1-2
clone_size: NA
cdr3_length: 13
cdr3_nt: TGTGCCAGCAGCCCGGGGGGCGCGGATGGCTACACCTTC
cdr3_aa: CASSPGGADGYTF

v_call: TRBV25-1
d_call: NA
j_call: TRBJ1-2
clone_size: NA
cdr3_length: 18
cdr3_nt: TGTGCCAGCAGTGACGCTTTCTCTCTTGAGACGGGAGAGTATGGCTACACCTTC
cdr3_aa: CASSDAFSLETGEYGYTF

v_call: TRBV11-1
d_call: NA
j_call: TRBJ1-6
clone_size: NA
cdr3_length: 17
cdr3_nt: TGTGCCAGCAGCTTTGGGTTTTCGGACAGCACAAATTCACCCCTCCACTTT
cdr3_aa: CASSFGFSDSTNSPLHF

v_call: TRBV4-1
d_call: TRBD2
j_call: TRBJ2-3
clone_size: once
cdr3_length: 18
cdr3_nt: TGCGCCAGCAGCCAAGACCTCGGACTAGCACTAGTATTGGATACGCAGTATTTT
cdr3_aa: CASSQDLGLALVLDTQYF

v_call: TRBV27
d_call: NA
j_call: TRBJ2-7
clone_size: NA
cdr3_length: 17
cdr3_nt: TGTGCCAGCAGTTTAAAGGCTAGCCCTGGTGGGGACTACGAGCAGTACTTC
cdr3_aa: CASSLKASPGGDYEQYF

v_call: TRBV29-1
d_call: NA
j_call: TRBJ2-1
clone_size: NA
cdr3_length: 14
cdr3_nt: TGCAGCGTTCGGAGGGTGGGCTCCTTCAATGAGCAGTTCTTC
cdr3_aa: CSVRRVGSFNEQFF

v_call: TRBV6-5
d_call: NA
j_call: TRBJ1-2
clone_size: once
cdr3_length: 12
cdr3_nt: TGTGCCAGCCTTGGCAGGGCCTATGGCTACACCTTC
cdr3_aa: CASLGRAYGYTF

v_call: TRBV28
d_call: NA
j_call: TRBJ1-3
clone_size: NA
cdr3_length: 15
cdr3_nt: TGTGCCAGCAGTTCTCCCTCCCAGGGCGGAAACACCATATATTTT
cdr3_aa: CASSSPSQGGNTIYF

v_call: TRBV18
d_call: TRBD1
j_call: TRBJ1-1
clone_size: NA
cdr3_length: 14
cdr3_nt: TGTGCCAGCTCATCACAGGGGCCTCTAACTGAAGCTTTCTTT
cdr3_aa: CASSSQGPLTEAFF

v_call: TRBV5-7
d_call: NA
j_call: TRBJ1-2
clone_size: NA
cdr3_length: 15
cdr3_nt: TGTGCCAGCAGCTTGGGTCAGCAGCAGGACTATGGCTACACCTTC
cdr3_aa: CASSLGQQQDYGYTF

v_call: TRBV14
d_call: TRBD1
j_call: TRBJ2-7
clone_size: NA
cdr3_length: 15
cdr3_nt: TGTGCCAGCAGCCAAGCCGACAGGGGGCTGGACGAGCAGTACTTC
cdr3_aa: CASSQADRGLDEQYF

v_call: TRBV27
d_call: TRBD2
j_call: TRBJ2-2
clone_size: NA
cdr3_length: 17
cdr3_nt: TGTGCCAGCAGTCGCTGTAGGGGCGGGAGAGGGTCCGGGGAGCTGTTTTTT
cdr3_aa: CASSRCRGGRGSGELFF

v_call: TRBV10-2
d_call: TRBD1
j_call: TRBJ2-7
clone_size: few
cdr3_length: 11
cdr3_nt: TGCGCCAGCGGAACAGGGGACGAGCAGTACTTC
cdr3_aa: CASGTGDEQYF

v_call: TRBV5-4
d_call: NA
j_call: TRBJ2-7
clone_size: NA
cdr3_length: 12
cdr3_nt: TGTGCCAGCAGCCTGGTAGGAGACGAGCAGTACTTC
cdr3_aa: CASSLVGDEQYF

v_call: TRBV4-1
d_call: TRBD2
j_call: TRBJ2-1
clone_size: NA
cdr3_length: 14
cdr3_nt: TGCGCCAGCAGCCAAGATAGGAGGACTAGCGGGGAGTTCTTC
cdr3_aa: CASSQDRRTSGEFF

v_call: TRBV28
d_call: NA
j_call: TRBJ1-2
clone_size: NA
cdr3_length: 15
cdr3_nt: TGTGCCAGCAGTTATCGATCGGGACAATTAGAAGGCTACACCTTC
cdr3_aa: CASSYRSGQLEGYTF

v_call: TRBV7-9
d_call: TRBD2
j_call: TRBJ2-1
clone_size: NA
cdr3_length: 18
cdr3_nt: TGTGCCAGCAGCTTAGCAAAGCGGGAGGTAGGATCCTACAATGAGCAGTTCTTC
cdr3_aa: CASSLAKREVGSYNEQFF

v_call: TRBV14
d_call: NA
j_call: TRBJ1-3
clone_size: few
cdr3_length: 16
cdr3_nt: TGTGCCAGCAGCCAAGATATCCCGACAGGAAGAAACACCATATATTTT
cdr3_aa: CASSQDIPTGRNTIYF

v_call: TRBV4-1
d_call: TRBD1
j_call: TRBJ1-5
clone_size: NA
cdr3_length: 20
cdr3_nt: TGCGCCAGCAGCCAAGTAATCGTTCCGGGACAGGGGGGGAATAATCAGCCCCAGCATTTT
cdr3_aa: CASSQVIVPGQGGNNQPQHF

v_call: TRBV27
d_call: NA
j_call: TRBJ2-5
clone_size: NA
cdr3_length: 14
cdr3_nt: TGTGCCAGCAGAACCTCCGACATTGTGGAGACCCAGTACTTC
cdr3_aa: CASRTSDIVETQYF

v_call: TRBV28
d_call: TRBD1
j_call: TRBJ2-7
clone_size: NA
cdr3_length: 14
cdr3_nt: TGTGCCAGCAGCCTGGGGGACAGATTGTACGAGCAGTACTTC
cdr3_aa: CASSLGDRLYEQYF

v_call: TRBV6-5
d_call: NA
j_call: TRBJ2-5
clone_size: NA
cdr3_length: 15
cdr3_nt: TGTGCCAGCAGTTACTCGGGGGGAGACCGAGAGACCCAGTACTTC
cdr3_aa: CASSYSGGDRETQYF

v_call: TRBV6-5
d_call: NA
j_call: TRBJ2-3
clone_size: NA
cdr3_length: 14
cdr3_nt: TGTGCCAGCAGTTATTCACCCGGTCGTAATACGCAGTATTTT
cdr3_aa: CASSYSPGRNTQYF

v_call: TRBV4-3
d_call: NA
j_call: TRBJ2-7
clone_size: NA
cdr3_length: 19
cdr3_nt: TGCGCCAGCAGCCAAGGTTTCGGTGGCAGGTCAAGGTCTCGCCACGAGCAGTACTTC
cdr3_aa: CASSQGFGGRSRSRHEQYF

v_call: TRBV9
d_call: TRBD2
j_call: TRBJ2-7
clone_size: NA
cdr3_length: 15
cdr3_nt: TGTGCCAGCAGCGTAGGTCCTAGCGGGGGTTACGAGCAGTACTTC
cdr3_aa: CASSVGPSGGYEQYF

v_call: TRBV10-3
d_call: NA
j_call: TRBJ1-2
clone_size: NA
cdr3_length: 15
cdr3_nt: TGTGCCATCAGTGTGGCCCCCGTGGACACAGATGGCTACACCTTC
cdr3_aa: CAISVAPVDTDGYTF

v_call: TRBV16
d_call: NA
j_call: TRBJ1-1
clone_size: NA
cdr3_length: 13
cdr3_nt: TGTGCCAGCAGCCAGGTCACAATCTCTGAAACTTTCTTT
cdr3_aa: CASSQVTISETFF

v_call: TRBV27
d_call: TRBD1
j_call: TRBJ2-2
clone_size: NA
cdr3_length: 17
cdr3_nt: TGTGCCCGAGCGGACAGGGGTTCATTTACGTTGCCCGGGGAGCTGTTTTTT
cdr3_aa: CARADRGSFTLPGELFF

v_call: TRBV6-5
d_call: TRBD1
j_call: TRBJ1-6
clone_size: NA
cdr3_length: 14
cdr3_nt: TGTGCCAGCAGTGACCGGGACAGGGATTCCCCCCTCCACTTT
cdr3_aa: CASSDRDRDSPLHF

v_call: TRBV5-6
d_call: NA
j_call: TRBJ2-1
clone_size: NA
cdr3_length: 18
cdr3_nt: TGTGCCAGCAGCACGAGGGACAGTAAGCGGGGGAGGTACAATGAGCAGTTCTTC
cdr3_aa: CASSTRDSKRGRYNEQFF

v_call: TRBV5-6
d_call: NA
j_call: TRBJ2-7
clone_size: NA
cdr3_length: 16
cdr3_nt: TGTGCCAGCAGCTTGCTCCGCGGGACCTTAACCTACGAGCAGTACTTC
cdr3_aa: CASSLLRGTLTYEQYF